Below, 25 T cell receptor beta chains from the same sample are listed, as sequenced in a study of regulatory T cells in long-lasting Graves disease. Both iRepertoire HTBI primers and Arm-PCR of CDR3 regions were used to build the TCR beta libraries. MiXCR was run by TCRdb on the multiplex PCR reads, yielding one entry per CDR3 protein. This table holds over 300,000 distinct CDR3 sequences, 15% to 17% found once. Time point described: newly diagnosed GD, antithyroid drugs for less than 3 months. TCR sequences were obtained from RNA taken from PBMCs. The source was peripheral blood mononuclear cells (PBMCs), collected at new diagnosis, from a patient treated with antithyroid drugs. The receptor source for this set is a female donor with Graves disease.

At least ten counts were recorded for this clonotype. The gene calls are TRBV12-3 or TRBV12-4 and TRBJ2-1, with 8 bases matching TRBD1. There are 15 residues in the CDR3. Unmatched junction bases numbered 7, after V lost 6 bases and J lost 3 bases. CDR3 in DNA: TGTGCCAGCAGACCGGACAGGGCAAACTACAATGAGCAGTTCTTC. Protein: CASRPDRANYNEQFF.

Many counts were recorded for this clonotype. The V call is TRBV15, the J call TRBJ2-1; TRBD2 matches 8 bases. Germline V gives CDR1 LNHNV, CDR2 YYDKDF (reference sequence). CDR3 size: 12 residues. V was clipped by 11 bases and J by 5 bases; unmatched bases: 5. This CDR3 is CAADSGNNEQFF. CDR3 sequence (DNA): TGTGCCGCCGATAGCGGGAACAATGAGCAGTTCTTC.

In its sample, this clonotype was seen many times. The chain has TRBV5-1 and TRBJ2-7; unclear D gene. The CDR3 is 12 residues long. V was pared by 0 bases and J by 5 bases, with 6 bases between. Germline CDR1 reads SGHRS; CDR2 reads YFSETQ. CDR3: CASSLVGDEQYF. The CDR3 DNA reads TGCGCCAGCAGCTTGGTTGGGGACGAGCAGTACTTC.

This clonotype turned up a few times. The chain links TRBV6-1 to TRBJ1-2; D is ambiguous. The germline V gene encodes CDR1 MNHNS and CDR2 SASEGT. CDR3 length: 14 residues. The V gene lost 6 bases and the J gene lost 8 bases, with 19 bases spanning the gap. The CDR3 protein is CASSRSRRVGGYTF. The CDR3 nucleotides are TGTGCCAGCAGCCGCTCCCGAAGGGTTGGAGGCTACACCTTC.

This clonotype was seen ten or more times. J is TRBJ2-2 and V is TRBV28, with no clear D. The CDR3 totals 10 residues. Trimming removed 6 bases from V and 4 bases from J, with 0 bases in between. Germline V gene sequence: CDR1 MDHEN, CDR2 SYDVKM. This chain's CDR3 is CASSTGELFF. CDR3 sequence (DNA): TGTGCCAGCAGCACCGGGGAGCTGTTTTTT.

The V and J genes are TRBV6-9 and TRBJ2-1, with 9 positions matching TRBD2. CDR1 MNHGY and CDR2 SVAAGI come from the germline V gene. With V trimmed by 3 bases and J by 2 bases, 2 bases remained unmatched. The CDR3 runs 15 residues. In DNA form, the CDR3 reads TGTGCCAGCAGTTACCGCGGGAGGGCCTACAATGAGCAGTTCTTC. This translates into CASSYRGRAYNEQFF.

This clonotype was recorded many times. This sequence joins TRBV20-1 and TRBJ2-3; 8 bases map to TRBD2. The CDR3 is 15 residues long. With V trimmed by 4 bases and J by 2 bases, 8 bases remained unmatched. The V gene's germline CDR1 is DFQATT and CDR2 SNEGSKA (reference sequence). CDR3 sequence reads: CSATPASGFTDTQYF. CDR3 DNA sequence: TGCAGTGCTACCCCAGCTAGCGGGTTCACAGATACGCAGTATTTT.

At least ten counts were recorded for this clonotype. This chain uses TRBV2 with TRBJ1-1, with D unresolved. Trimming stripped 3 bases from V and 5 bases from J, with 13 bases between. This CDR3 is 14 amino acids long. Germline-derived CDR1 and CDR2 are SNHLY and FYNNEI. The CDR3 protein is CASSDGLPGTEAFF. Here the CDR3 DNA reads TGTGCCAGCAGTGATGGACTCCCGGGGACTGAAGCTTTCTTT.

Concerning this clonotype itself: One base away lies a much larger clone, so this may be a sequencing read error. The rearrangement uses TRBV9 and TRBJ2-3; D possibly corresponds to TRBD2 (5 bases). This CDR3 is built from 16 residues. The germline V gene encodes CDR1 SGDLS and CDR2 YYNGEE. Between the trimmed V and J ends, which lost 3 bases and 4 bases, there was a span of 18 bases. The CDR3 sequence: CASSEAPGSGADTQYF. The CDR3 coding sequence is TGTGCCAGCAGCGAAGCCCCGGGATCTGGGGCAGATACGCAGTATTTT.

At least ten counts were recorded for this clonotype. This chain uses TRBV28 with TRBJ2-3; 8 bases line up with TRBD1. CDR1 is MDHEN and CDR2 is SYDVKM in the germline V gene. Trimming took 3 bases from V and 4 from J; bases not matched to a gene: 6. This CDR3 spans 15 amino acids. The CDR3 region is CASSFGQGFADTQYF. CDR3 DNA sequence: TGTGCCAGCAGTTTTGGACAGGGTTTCGCAGATACGCAGTATTTT. The full variable domain, with the rest looked up from reference TRBV28 and TRBJ2-3, is DVKVTQSSRYLVKRTGEKVFLECVQDMDHENMFWYRQDPGLGLRLIYFSYDVKMKEKGDIPEGYSVSREKKERFSLILESASTNQTSMYLCASSFGQGFADTQYFGPGTRLTVL.

This clonotype was detected many times. The chain uses TRBV7-9 and TRBJ2-5; 7 bases map to TRBD2. From germline, CDR1 is SEHNR and CDR2 FQNEAQ (reference sequence). The CDR3 loop spans 14 amino acids. The trim removed 4 bases at V and 1 base at J, leaving 3 bases unmatched. CDR3 region: CASSSGTTQETQYF. The CDR3 DNA is TGTGCCAGCAGCTCCGGGACTACCCAAGAGACCCAGTACTTC.

The chain employs TRBV27 and TRBJ1-5; 7 bases agree with TRBD1. J was trimmed by 0 bases and V by 2 bases; bases with no gene match: 1. Germline V gene lookup returns CDR1 MNHEY and CDR2 SMNVEV (reference sequence). This CDR3 has 15 amino acids. The DNA of the CDR3 is TGTGCCAGCAGTTTAGAGGGGGCTAGCAATCAGCCCCAGCATTTT. This encodes CASSLEGASNQPQHF.

At least ten counts were recorded for this clonotype. This sequence joins TRBV12-3 or TRBV12-4 and TRBJ2-6; perhaps D is TRBD1 or TRBD2 (5 bases each). V was clipped by 3 bases and J by 4 bases, with 22 bases between them. The length of the CDR3 is 19 residues. CDR3 protein: CASSFWSGCGGCGANVLTF. DNA for the CDR3: TGTGCCAGCAGTTTCTGGTCGGGGTGTGGGGGATGCGGGGCCAACGTCCTGACTTTC.

V and J are TRBV27 and TRBJ2-5; 10 bases are a match to TRBD1. CDR1 is MNHEY and CDR2 is SMNVEV in the germline V gene (reference sequence). This CDR3 comprises 15 residues. Trimming at V came to 6 bases and at J to 5 bases, leaving 9 bases not matched to a gene. Written as DNA, the CDR3 is TGTGCCAGCAGAGCTTGGACAGGGGGAGAGGAGACCCAGTACTTC. As protein: CASRAWTGGEETQYF.

This clonotype was picked up many times. The chain has TRBV30 and TRBJ2-1; TRBD2 aligns across 10 bases. CDR3 length equals 16 residues. Unmatched junction bases numbered 14, after V lost 6 bases and J lost 6 bases. Germline CDR1 and CDR2: GTSNPN and SVGIG (reference sequence). The CDR3 is CACRSSGRLARNEQFF. For the CDR3, the DNA is TGTGCCTGTAGGTCTAGCGGGAGATTGGCTCGCAATGAGCAGTTCTTC.

This clonotype was recorded many times. The chain combines TRBV14 with TRBJ2-3, with TRBD1 matching 9 bases. The trim removed 0 bases at V and 8 bases at J, leaving 6 bases unmatched. The CDR3 runs to 15 residues. CDR1 SGHDN and CDR2 FVKESK come from the germline V gene. The CDR3 nucleotides read TGTGCCAGCAGCCAAGATCGGACAGGGGAGGGTACGCAGTATTTT. This encodes CASSQDRTGEGTQYF.

The rearrangement joins TRBV27 to TRBJ1-2, with D possibly TRBD1 on 5 matching bases. CDR1 is MNHEY, CDR2 SMNVEV, per germline (reference sequence). This CDR3 is 14 amino acids long. V gave up 6 bases and J gave up 4 bases, with 15 bases separating them. CDR3 DNA sequence: TGTGCCAGCAGAGTCAGGGCAGGCGGCTATGGCTACACCTTC. Its translation: CASRVRAGGYGYTF.

The sample holds a few counts of this clonotype. V usage is TRBV3-1 and J usage is TRBJ2-1; D is unclear. The V gene lost 6 bases and the J gene lost 4 bases, with 13 bases spanning the gap. Germline V gene lookup returns CDR1 LGHDT and CDR2 YNNKEL (reference sequence). The CDR3 runs to 14 residues. The CDR3 here is CASSQFENYNEQFF. The CDR3, as DNA: TGTGCCAGCAGTCAGTTCGAAAATTACAATGAGCAGTTCTTC.

This clonotype was detected a few times. At one of its ends the junction is not consistent with the germline gene, which may arise from a read error. This rearrangement joins TRBV10-1 to TRBJ1-1; no firm D call. CDR1 and CDR2 from the germline V gene are WNHNN and SYGVQD (reference sequence). The CDR3 is 13 amino acids. CDR3 sequence: CAGSTRRDTEAFF. The CDR3 nucleotides are TGCGCCGGCAGCACCAGGAGAGACACTGAAGCTTTCTTT.

This clonotype was counted at least ten times. Germline and junction disagree at one end, which may indicate a read error. This chain joins TRBV5-1 and TRBJ2-5, with no clear D. The CDR3 consists of 13 residues. CDR1 SGHRS and CDR2 YFSETQ come from the germline V gene. The CDR3 is CASSLGGAETQYF. In DNA form, the CDR3 reads TGTGCCAGCAGCTTAGGTGGCGCGGAGACCCAGTACTTC.

This clonotype has more than one count but fewer than ten. CDR3 DNA: TGTGCCAGTATTCCGAGTGGGGGACAGCTCTATGGCTACACCTTC. It codes for CASIPSGGQLYGYTF. This rearrangement joins TRBV19 to TRBJ1-2; 7 bases fit TRBD1. J gave up 4 bases and V 7 bases, and 12 bases lay outside the gene matches. From germline, CDR1 is LNHDA and CDR2 SQIVND (reference sequence). CDR3 length equals 15 residues.

This chain uses TRBV7-8 with TRBJ1-1; no definite D call. The CDR3 totals 13 residues. V lost 5 bases, J lost 3 bases, and 10 bases lay in between. Germline lookup yields CDR1 SGHVS and CDR2 FQNEAQ. The CDR3 nucleotides read TGTGCCAGCAGCCCTTATAGATACACTGAAGCTTTCTTT. This translates into CASSPYRYTEAFF.

This chain links TRBV3-1 with TRBJ1-1; perhaps TRBD1 as D (5 bases). Germline CDR1 and CDR2: LGHDT and YNNKEL (reference sequence). Trimming removed 5 bases from V and 5 bases from J, with 18 bases in between. The length of the CDR3 is 15 residues. In DNA, the CDR3 is TGTGCCAGCAGCGCCTTGTTCTCAGGGTTGACTGAAGCTTTCTTT. As protein: CASSALFSGLTEAFF. Supplemented by reference TRBV3-1 and TRBJ1-1, the full variable domain reads DTAVSQTPKYLVTQMGNDKSIKCEQNLGHDTMYWYKQDSKKFLKIMFSYNNKELIINETVPNRFSPKSPDKAHLNLHINSLELGDSAVYFCASSALFSGLTEAFFGQGTRLTVV.

This rearrangement joins TRBV27 to TRBJ2-5, with 8 bases lining up with TRBD1. The CDR3 runs 15 residues. Germline-derived CDR1 and CDR2 are MNHEY and SMNVEV (reference sequence). V was clipped by 4 bases and J by 5 bases; unmatched bases: 9. Here the CDR3 reads CASSSPRQGLETQYF. The CDR3 region has the DNA TGTGCCAGCAGTTCCCCAAGACAGGGGTTGGAGACCCAGTACTTC.

V usage is TRBV7-8 and J usage is TRBJ1-4; D might be TRBD1 (5 bases). V was cut by 5 bases and J by 1 base, with 26 bases left in between. The CDR3 runs to 20 residues. Germline-derived CDR1 and CDR2 are SGHVS and FQNEAQ. The CDR3 protein is CASSLQGRTTESETNEKLFF. DNA for the CDR3: TGTGCCAGCAGCCTACAAGGGCGGACAACCGAGAGTGAAACTAATGAAAAACTGTTTTTT.